What follows are 16 T cell receptor beta chains derived from one specimen sequenced in a study of shared clonotypes between healthy human individuals. Some clones are missing from TCRdb's copy, which holds only in-frame ones; the method was immunoSEQ multiplex PCR. The data show nearly 1,000,000 clones, with around three quarters seen just once and around 1.5% held by the top ten. The specimen sequenced was memory CD4+ T cells sorted from blood. Described subset: CD45RA-negative fraction. The receptors stem from a man between 18 and 35 years old in good health.

V is TRBV18 and J is TRBJ2-5, with TRBD2 identical over 8 bases. Trimming cost V 3 bases and J 4 bases; bases outside gene matches: 1. Germline CDR1 is KGHSH and CDR2 is LQKENI. This CDR3 has 13 residues. CDR3 DNA: TGTGCCAGCTCACCGACTAGCGCAGAGACCCAGTACTTC. Amino acids: CASSPTSAETQYF.

The V gene is TRBV2, the J gene TRBJ1-3; D is unclear. CDR3 size: 14 residues. V shed 3 bases and J shed 0 bases, with 6 bases lying between them. Germline V lookup: CDR1 SNHLY, CDR2 FYNNEI. The CDR3 nucleotides read TGTGCCAGCAGTGACCGCTCCTCTGGAAACACCATATATTTT. Translation: CASSDRSSGNTIYF.

The chain links TRBV14 to TRBJ2-1; either TRBD1 or TRBD2 may fit D (5 bases each). The CDR3 extends over 14 amino acids. V lost 5 bases, J lost 9 bases, and 17 bases lay in between. Germline CDR1 SGHDN, CDR2 FVKESK. The CDR3 is CASSMPGTSGEQFF. Written as DNA, the CDR3 is TGTGCCAGCAGCATGCCCGGGACCTCGGGTGAGCAGTTCTTC.

This clone showed up just once. Just one base apart from a much larger clone, this may be a read error. Other DNA variants within this sample encode the same CDR3. The rearrangement uses TRBV5-8 and TRBJ1-2, with 9 positions matching TRBD1. V lost 3 bases, J lost 1 base, and 1 base stayed unmatched. Germline-derived CDR1 and CDR2 are SGHTS and YDEGEE. The CDR3 covers 14 residues. The CDR3, as DNA: TGTGCCAGCAGCTCGGGACAGGGTAACTATGGCTACACCTTC. Translated: CASSSGQGNYGYTF.

The chain is built from TRBV5-5 and TRBJ1-5; D call uncertain. The CDR3 runs 14 residues. V gave up 0 bases and J gave up 10 bases, with 14 bases separating them. Germline V gene lookup returns CDR1 SGHKS and CDR2 YYEKEE (reference sequence). The CDR3 sequence: CASSLALSGLPQHF. The DNA of the CDR3 is TGTGCCAGCAGCTTGGCCCTTTCAGGCCTTCCCCAGCATTTT.

This chain uses TRBV5-1 with TRBJ2-2; 7 bases are shared with TRBD1. The CDR3 runs to 14 residues. The junction had 5 bases not matched to a gene; V was cut back by 2 bases and J by 7 bases. Germline CDR1 SGHRS, CDR2 YFSETQ. CDR3 coding DNA: TGCGCCAGCAGCTTAACAGGGGTCAGCGGGGAGCTGTTTTTT. Amino acids: CASSLTGVSGELFF.

V and J are TRBV7-2 and TRBJ1-2, with D perhaps matching TRBD1 (5 bases). V lost 1 base to trimming and J lost 8 bases, with 11 bases between them. The CDR3 contains 13 residues. The germline gives CDR1 SGHTA, CDR2 FQGNSA. CDR3 sequence (DNA): TGTGCCAGCAGCTTAGTTGCAGGGCAGGGCTACACCTTC. This gives the protein CASSLVAGQGYTF.

The V call is TRBV7-9, the J call TRBJ1-6, with a weak D call TRBD1 (5 bases). This CDR3 has 16 residues. Per the germline V gene, CDR1 is SEHNR and CDR2 is FQNEAQ (reference sequence). V was trimmed by 4 bases and J by 9 bases, leaving 19 bases between them. The CDR3 sequence: CASSSTTAGGSSPLHF. The CDR3 DNA sequence: TGTGCCAGCAGCTCGACCACCGCCGGGGGGAGTTCACCCCTCCACTTT.

This clone was detected only a few times. The J gene is TRBJ2-7, the V gene TRBV21-1; the DNA was not compared with TRBD2, the D call given in the table. TRBV21-1 is classified as a pseudogene. The length of the CDR3 is 15 residues. The CDR3 DNA reads TGTGCCAGCAGCAAAGAAGGGACTAGCAAGTACGAGCAGTACTTC. Amino acids: CASSKEGTSKYEQYF.

Details on this clone: Other DNA sequences in the same sample also yield this CDR3. J is TRBJ2-2 and V is TRBV10-1; D possibly uses TRBD1 or TRBD2 (5 bases each). The germline V and J ends were trimmed by 6 bases and 0 bases, with 11 bases remaining between them. Germline V lookup: CDR1 WNHNN, CDR2 SYGVQD (reference sequence). The CDR3 contains 15 residues. CDR3 protein: CASSEGSANTGELFF. In nucleotides, the CDR3 is TGCGCCAGCAGCGAGGGGTCCGCGAACACCGGGGAGCTGTTTTTT.

Comment on this clone: At the DNA level, this CDR3 is encoded by other sequences in the same sample as well. The chain employs TRBV2 and TRBJ1-5; 8 bases fit TRBD1. The length of the CDR3 is 15 residues. J lost 3 bases, V lost 3 bases, and 4 bases had no gene match. Germline CDR1 and CDR2: SNHLY and FYNNEI. The CDR3 DNA follows: TGTGCCAGCAGTGAGGCAGGGGGCTCCAATCAGCCCCAGCATTTT. Translation: CASSEAGGSNQPQHF.

The rearrangement links TRBV5-6 to TRBJ2-7, with D possibly matching TRBD1 (5 bases). The V end lost 0 bases, the J end lost 6 bases, and 13 bases lay between the germline ends. Germline CDR1 and CDR2: SGHDT and YYEEEE. This CDR3 spans 14 amino acids. CDR3 region: CASSLDLGDREQYF. The CDR3 DNA reads TGTGCCAGCAGCTTGGATTTAGGGGATCGCGAGCAGTACTTC.

The chain carries TRBV30 and TRBJ2-7; D is perhaps TRBD1 (6 bases). The CDR3 is 14 amino acids. V was pared by 5 bases and J by 6 bases, with 20 bases between. Germline V gene lookup returns CDR1 GTSNPN and CDR2 SVGIG (reference sequence). In DNA, the CDR3 is TGTGCCTGGGGTTGGCCGGGACAAGTGGGCGAGCAGTACTTC. Protein product: CAWGWPGQVGEQYF. The full variable domain, its missing parts supplied by reference TRBV30 and TRBJ2-7, is SQTIHQWPATLVQPVGSPLSLECTVEGTSNPNLYWYRQAAGRGLQLLFYSVGIGQISSEVPQNLSASRPQDRQFILSSKKLLLSDSGFYLCAWGWPGQVGEQYFGPGTRLTVT.

The chain uses TRBV9 and TRBJ2-5; 8 nucleotides agree with TRBD1. The trim removed 3 bases at V and 2 bases at J, leaving 6 bases unmatched. Germline V gives CDR1 SGDLS, CDR2 YYNGEE. The CDR3 is 15 amino acids. The CDR3 spells CASSGGDRRQETQYF. CDR3 DNA sequence: TGTGCCAGCAGCGGGGGGGACAGGAGACAAGAGACCCAGTACTTC.

V usage is TRBV7-3 and J usage is TRBJ1-1; D gene ambiguous. The length of the CDR3 is 14 residues. Germline V gene sequence: CDR1 SGHTA, CDR2 FQGTGA. V lost 0 bases and J 4 bases, leaving 9 bases between the germline ends. This chain's CDR3 is CASSLTSVPTEAFF. The CDR3 DNA follows: TGTGCCAGCAGCTTAACTTCCGTCCCCACTGAAGCTTTCTTT.

The chain links TRBV5-4 to TRBJ2-7; 8 bases are a match to TRBD1. This CDR3 spans 16 amino acids. After removal of 4 bases from V and 1 base from J, the junction contained 10 bases not matched to a gene. The germline gives CDR1 SGHNT, CDR2 YYREEE (reference sequence). CDR3 bases: TGTGCCAGCAGCCCGGCTGGACAGGGATATTCCTACGAGCAGTACTTC. Its protein product is CASSPAGQGYSYEQYF.